Here is one T cell receptor (beta chain) with its context. What it recognizes is unknown. This record comes from a study of cytotoxic CD8 clonotypes in ibrutinib-treated CLL. Study-wide results and limits: Higher clonality was seen at ibrutinib response and a return toward baseline at progression.

The CDR3 runs 16 residues. CDR1 is LNHDA, CDR2 SQIVND, per germline (reference sequence). Trimming took 3 bases from V and 0 from J, leaving 12 bases between them. Sequenced by immunoSEQ multiplex PCR; TCRdb stores in-frame clones only, minus some. The sample consists of 65,000 to 85,000 clones, 90% of them appearing once. This sequence originates from a human donor with chronic lymphocytic leukemia. The chain carries TRBV19 and TRBJ1-3; weak D call: TRBD1 (5 bases). Sample: PBMCs, taken after 12 months of ibrutinib treatment. The CDR3 reads CASSILPGNSGNTIYF. The CDR3 nucleotides read TGTGCCAGTAGTATTTTACCAGGGAACTCTGGAAACACCATATATTTT.